In its sample, the clone carrying this T cell receptor beta chain was seen once. Its antigen is currently unknown. The primer mix had 60 Vbeta and 13 Jbeta primers. The protocol was immunoSEQ multiplex PCR, while the TCRdb copy is restricted to in-frame clones and leaves out a portion. The data contain 150,000 to 200,000 clones, approximately 71% of them singletons. This record comes from a study of cytomegalovirus exposure and HLA in healthy donors. In the study overall: About 85 million unique TCR sequences came from HLA-typed donors in an early release. Overall study results and limits: Later analysis identified a missense DCLRE1C variant that was linked to TCR beta V- and J-gene trimming. Confirmation was obtained in vitro that a few CMV-associated chains are specific for CMV antigens. In a later analysis, at a false discovery rate of 0.05, 17,000 or so TCR beta sequences matched HLA alleles.

Per the germline V gene, CDR1 is SGDLS and CDR2 is YYNGEE. V was clipped by 2 bases and J by 6 bases; unmatched bases: 6. This CDR3 spans 15 amino acids. This clonotype originated in a woman in her forties in good health and CMV-seropositive. This chain connects TRBV9 to TRBJ2-3; 10 nucleotides align to TRBD2. Sequencing was performed on PBMCs. CDR3 sequence reads: CASSVLAGAVDTQYF. DNA for the CDR3: TGTGCCAGCAGCGTGCTAGCGGGAGCAGTGGATACGCAGTATTTT.